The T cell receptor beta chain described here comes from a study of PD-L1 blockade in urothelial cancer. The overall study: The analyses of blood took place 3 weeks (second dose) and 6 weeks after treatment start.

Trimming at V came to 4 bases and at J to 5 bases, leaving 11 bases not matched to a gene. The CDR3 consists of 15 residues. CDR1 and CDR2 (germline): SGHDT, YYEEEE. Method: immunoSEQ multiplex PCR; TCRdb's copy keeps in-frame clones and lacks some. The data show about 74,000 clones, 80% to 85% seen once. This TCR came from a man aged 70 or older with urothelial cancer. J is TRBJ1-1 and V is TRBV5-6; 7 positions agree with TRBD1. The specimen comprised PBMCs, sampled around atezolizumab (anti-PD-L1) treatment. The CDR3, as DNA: TGTGCCAGCAGCAGGACCCGACAGGGTGGTACTGAAGCTTTCTTT. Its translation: CASSRTRQGGTEAFF.